The clone carrying this T cell receptor beta chain is labeled as medium-sized. The antigen is unknown. This sample stems from a study of T and B cells in COVID-19 patients. Study at large: About 90% of the roughly 20 active-infection patients had comorbidities associated with unfavorable COVID-19 outcome. Study results and caveats: Patients with COVID-19 reportedly showed strongly skewed T cell receptor beta variable and joining gene usage.

Germline V gene sequence: CDR1 KGHSH, CDR2 LQKENI. Between the trimmed V and J ends, which lost 4 bases and 8 bases, there was a span of 17 bases. The CDR3 is 14 residues long. BIOMED2 TRB-A/B primer pools were used in multiplex TRB PCR. TCRdb fed the multiplex PCR reads into MiXCR, producing one record per CDR3 protein. This table holds some 9,100 distinct CDR3 sequences, roughly 31% found once. TRB was amplified from around 230-520 ng of blood genomic DNA. This TCR derives from a human donor who had recovered from COVID-19. Sequencing used blood. This rearrangement joins TRBV18 to TRBJ1-2; D unclear. Written as DNA, the CDR3 is TGTGCCAGCTCACGGCTTGGGGTTGAGGGAGGCTACACCTTC. Its translation: CASSRLGVEGGYTF.